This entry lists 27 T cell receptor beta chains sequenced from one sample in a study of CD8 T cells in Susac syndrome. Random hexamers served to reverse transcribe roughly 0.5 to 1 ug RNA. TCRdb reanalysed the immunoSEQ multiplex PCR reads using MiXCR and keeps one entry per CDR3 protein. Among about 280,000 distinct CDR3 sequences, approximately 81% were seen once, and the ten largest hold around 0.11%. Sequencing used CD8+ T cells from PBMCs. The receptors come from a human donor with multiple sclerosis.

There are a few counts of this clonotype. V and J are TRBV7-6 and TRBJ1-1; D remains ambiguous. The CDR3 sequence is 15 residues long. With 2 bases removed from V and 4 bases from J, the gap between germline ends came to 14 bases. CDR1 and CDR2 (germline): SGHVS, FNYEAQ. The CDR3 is CASSLLGEEATEAFF. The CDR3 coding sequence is TGTGCCAGCAGCTTACTCGGGGAAGAAGCCACTGAAGCTTTCTTT.

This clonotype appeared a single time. The CDR3 DNA sequence: TGCGCCAGCAGCCAAGTCCAAGCGGGAGAGAACTACAATGAGCAGTTCTTC. Translated: CASSQVQAGENYNEQFF. The chain has TRBV4-1 and TRBJ2-1; the match to TRBD2 covers 8 bases. After removal of 1 base from V and 3 bases from J, the junction contained 8 bases not matched to a gene. Germline V lookup: CDR1 MGHRA, CDR2 YSYEKL. CDR3 size: 17 residues.

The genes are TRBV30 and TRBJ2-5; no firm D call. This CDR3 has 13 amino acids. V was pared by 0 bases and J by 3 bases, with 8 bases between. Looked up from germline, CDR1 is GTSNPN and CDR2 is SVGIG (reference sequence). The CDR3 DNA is TGTGCCTGGAGTGTAGATACGGAAGAGACCCAGTACTTC. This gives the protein CAWSVDTEETQYF.

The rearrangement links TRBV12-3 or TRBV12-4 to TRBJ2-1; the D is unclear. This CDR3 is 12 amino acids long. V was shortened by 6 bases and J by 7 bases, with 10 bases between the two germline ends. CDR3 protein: CASRADENEQFF. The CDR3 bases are TGTGCCAGCAGGGCGGACGAGAATGAGCAGTTCTTC.

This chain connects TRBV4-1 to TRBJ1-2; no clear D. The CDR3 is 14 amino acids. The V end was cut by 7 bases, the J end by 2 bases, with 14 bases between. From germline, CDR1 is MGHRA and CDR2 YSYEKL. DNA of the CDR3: TGCGCCAGCACGACGAGGACGGGGAACTATGGCTACACCTTC. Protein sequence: CASTTRTGNYGYTF.

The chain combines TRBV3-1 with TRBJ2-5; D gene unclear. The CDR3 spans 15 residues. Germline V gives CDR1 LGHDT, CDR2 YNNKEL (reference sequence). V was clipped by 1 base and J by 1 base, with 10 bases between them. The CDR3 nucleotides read TGTGCCAGCAGCCAAGTTGATCACTTCCAAGAGACCCAGTACTTC. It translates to CASSQVDHFQETQYF.

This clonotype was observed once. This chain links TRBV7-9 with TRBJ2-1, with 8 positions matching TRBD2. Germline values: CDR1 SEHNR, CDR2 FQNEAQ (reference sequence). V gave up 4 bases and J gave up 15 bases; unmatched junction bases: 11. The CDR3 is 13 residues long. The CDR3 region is CASSWRAGESRFF. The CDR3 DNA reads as TGTGCCAGCAGCTGGCGAGCGGGAGAGTCTCGGTTCTTC.

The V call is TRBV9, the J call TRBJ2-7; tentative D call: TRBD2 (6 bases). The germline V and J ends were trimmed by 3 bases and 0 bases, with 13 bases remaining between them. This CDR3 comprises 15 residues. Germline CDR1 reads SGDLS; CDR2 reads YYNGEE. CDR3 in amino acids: CASSGGPRGSYEQYF. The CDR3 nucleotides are TGTGCCAGCAGCGGCGGACCGCGGGGCTCCTACGAGCAGTACTTC.

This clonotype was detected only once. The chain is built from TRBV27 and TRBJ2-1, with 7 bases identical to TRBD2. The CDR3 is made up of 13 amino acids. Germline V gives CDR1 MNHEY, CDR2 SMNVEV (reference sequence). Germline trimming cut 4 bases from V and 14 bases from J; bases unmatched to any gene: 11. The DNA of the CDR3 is TGTGCCAGCAGTTCTTTTCTGGGAGGGGACGAGTTCTTC. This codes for CASSSFLGGDEFF.

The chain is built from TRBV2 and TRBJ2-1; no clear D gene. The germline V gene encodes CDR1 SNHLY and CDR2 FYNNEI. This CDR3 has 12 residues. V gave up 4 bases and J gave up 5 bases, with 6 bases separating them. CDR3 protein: CASSGRNNEQFF. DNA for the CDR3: TGTGCCAGCAGTGGTCGAAACAATGAGCAGTTCTTC.

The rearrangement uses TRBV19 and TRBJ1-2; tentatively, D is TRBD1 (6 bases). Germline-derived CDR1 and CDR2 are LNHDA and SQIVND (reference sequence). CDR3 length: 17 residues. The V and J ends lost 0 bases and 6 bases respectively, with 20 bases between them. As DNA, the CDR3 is TGTGCCAGTAGTATAGATGATGAAGGGGACACTTCCGATGGCTACACCTTC. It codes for CASSIDDEGDTSDGYTF.

Here the CDR3 reads CASKERLQGTYEQYF. CDR3 nucleotide sequence: TGTGCCAGCAAAGAAAGATTACAGGGAACCTACGAGCAGTACTTC. The rearrangement uses TRBV6-1 and TRBJ2-7; TRBD1 might be the D (6 bases). V lost 7 bases, J lost 2 bases, and 18 bases lay in between. Germline CDR1 reads MNHNS; CDR2 reads SASEGT. The CDR3 is made up of 15 amino acids.

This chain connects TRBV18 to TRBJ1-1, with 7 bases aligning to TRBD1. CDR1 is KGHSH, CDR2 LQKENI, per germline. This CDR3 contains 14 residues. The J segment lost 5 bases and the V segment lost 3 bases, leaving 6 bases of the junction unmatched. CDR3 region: CASSPATGWTEAFF. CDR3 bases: TGTGCCAGCTCACCCGCGACAGGGTGGACTGAAGCTTTCTTT.

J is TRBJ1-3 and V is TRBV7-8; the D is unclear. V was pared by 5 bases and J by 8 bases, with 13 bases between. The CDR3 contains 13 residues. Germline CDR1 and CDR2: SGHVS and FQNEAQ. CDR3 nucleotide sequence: TGTGCCAGCAGCCCTACGGACCGGGACACCATATATTTT. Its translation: CASSPTDRDTIYF.

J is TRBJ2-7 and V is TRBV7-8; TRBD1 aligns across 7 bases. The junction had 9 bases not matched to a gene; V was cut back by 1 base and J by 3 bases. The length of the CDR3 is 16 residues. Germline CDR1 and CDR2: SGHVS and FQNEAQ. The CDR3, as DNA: TGTGCCAGCAGCTTAGGCGGCGGACAGGAGATCTACGAGCAGTACTTC. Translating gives CASSLGGGQEIYEQYF.

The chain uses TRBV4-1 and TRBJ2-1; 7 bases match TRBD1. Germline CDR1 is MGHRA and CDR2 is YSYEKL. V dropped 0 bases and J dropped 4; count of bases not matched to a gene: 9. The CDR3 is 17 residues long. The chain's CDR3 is CASSQDKGASPYNEQFF. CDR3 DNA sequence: TGCGCCAGCAGCCAAGATAAGGGGGCTAGCCCTTACAATGAGCAGTTCTTC.

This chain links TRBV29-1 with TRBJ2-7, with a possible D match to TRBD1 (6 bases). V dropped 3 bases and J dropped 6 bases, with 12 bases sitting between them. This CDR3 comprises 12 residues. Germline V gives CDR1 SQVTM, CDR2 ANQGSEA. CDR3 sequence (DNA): TGCAGCGTTGAGGAGGACAGACTCGAGCAGTACTTC. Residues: CSVEEDRLEQYF.

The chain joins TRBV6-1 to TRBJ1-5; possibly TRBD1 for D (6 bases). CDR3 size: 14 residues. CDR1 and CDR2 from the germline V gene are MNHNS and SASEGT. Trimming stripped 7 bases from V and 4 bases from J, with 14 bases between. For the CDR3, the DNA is TGTGCCAGCATGGGGGACACCCTGAATCAGCCCCAGCATTTT. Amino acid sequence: CASMGDTLNQPQHF.

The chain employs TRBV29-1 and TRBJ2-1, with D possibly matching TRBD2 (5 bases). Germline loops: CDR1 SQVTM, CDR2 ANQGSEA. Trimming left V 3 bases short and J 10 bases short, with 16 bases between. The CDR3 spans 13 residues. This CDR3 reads CSVETEEPGEQFF. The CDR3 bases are TGCAGCGTTGAGACCGAGGAGCCGGGGGAGCAGTTCTTC.

CDR3 coding DNA: TGTGCCAGCCGGACAGGGACTGCAACTAATGAAAAACTGTTTTTT. This codes for CASRTGTATNEKLFF. The rearrangement joins TRBV27 to TRBJ1-4, with TRBD1 identical over 8 bases. Per germline, CDR1 MNHEY and CDR2 SMNVEV (reference sequence). V lost 8 bases, J lost 0 bases, and 5 bases stayed unmatched. The length of the CDR3 is 15 residues.

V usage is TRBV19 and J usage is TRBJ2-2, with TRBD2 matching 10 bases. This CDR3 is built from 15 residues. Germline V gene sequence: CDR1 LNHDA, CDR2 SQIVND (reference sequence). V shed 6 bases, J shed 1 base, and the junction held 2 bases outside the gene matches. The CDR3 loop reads CASRVAGGNTGELFF. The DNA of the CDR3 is TGTGCCAGTAGGGTAGCGGGAGGGAACACCGGGGAGCTGTTTTTT.

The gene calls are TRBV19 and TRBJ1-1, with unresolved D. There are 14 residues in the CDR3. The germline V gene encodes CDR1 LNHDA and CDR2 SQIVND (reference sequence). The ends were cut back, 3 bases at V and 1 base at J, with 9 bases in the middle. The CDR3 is CASSIDGENTEAFF. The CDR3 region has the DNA TGTGCCAGTAGTATCGACGGTGAGAACACTGAAGCTTTCTTT. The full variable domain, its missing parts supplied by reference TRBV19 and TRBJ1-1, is DGGITQSPKYLFRKEGQNVTLSCEQNLNHDAMYWYRQDPGQGLRLIYYSQIVNDFQKGDIAEGYSVSREKKESFPLTVTSAQKNPTAFYLCASSIDGENTEAFFGQGTRLTVV.

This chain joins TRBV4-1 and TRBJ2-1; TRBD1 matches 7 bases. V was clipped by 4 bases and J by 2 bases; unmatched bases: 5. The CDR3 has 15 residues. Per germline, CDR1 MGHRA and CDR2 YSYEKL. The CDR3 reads CASSLRTGPYNEQFF. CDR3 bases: TGCGCCAGCAGCCTAAGGACAGGCCCCTACAATGAGCAGTTCTTC.

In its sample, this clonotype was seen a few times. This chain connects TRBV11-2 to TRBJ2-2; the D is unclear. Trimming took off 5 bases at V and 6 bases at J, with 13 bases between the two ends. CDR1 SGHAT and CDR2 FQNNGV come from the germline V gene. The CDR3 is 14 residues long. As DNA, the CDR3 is TGTGCCAGCAGCCAAAAAATGTATCCCGGGGAGCTGTTTTTT. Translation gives CASSQKMYPGELFF. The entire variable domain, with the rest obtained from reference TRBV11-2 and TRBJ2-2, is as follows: EAGVAQSPRYKIIEKRQSVAFWCNPISGHATLYWYQQILGQGPKLLIQFQNNGVVDDSQLPKDRFSAERLKGVDSTLKIQPAKLEDSAVYLCASSQKMYPGELFFGEGSRLTVL.

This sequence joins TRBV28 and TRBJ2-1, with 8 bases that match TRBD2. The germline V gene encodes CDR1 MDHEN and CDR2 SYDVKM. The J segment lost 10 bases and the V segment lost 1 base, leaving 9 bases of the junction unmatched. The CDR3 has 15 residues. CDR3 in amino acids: CASSLFSGTKKEQFF. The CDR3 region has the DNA TGTGCCAGCAGTTTATTTAGCGGGACAAAGAAGGAGCAGTTCTTC.

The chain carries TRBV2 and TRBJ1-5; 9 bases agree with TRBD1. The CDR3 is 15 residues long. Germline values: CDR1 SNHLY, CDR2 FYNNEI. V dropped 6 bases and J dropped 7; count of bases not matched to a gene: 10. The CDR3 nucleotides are TGTGCCAGCAGGCGGGGACAGGGAAGTGGCCAGCCCCAGCATTTT. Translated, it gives CASRRGQGSGQPQHF.

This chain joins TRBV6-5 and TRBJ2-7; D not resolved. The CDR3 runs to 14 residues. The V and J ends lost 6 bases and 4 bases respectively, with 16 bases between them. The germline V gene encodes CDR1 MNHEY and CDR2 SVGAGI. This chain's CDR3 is CASSLRTVTYEQYF. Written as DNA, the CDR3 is TGTGCCAGCAGCTTACGGACGGTTACTTACGAGCAGTACTTC.